Shown below are 11 T cell receptor beta chains from a single sample sequenced in a study of response to subunit inactivated influenza vaccine. TCRdb processed the RT-PCR reads anew with MiXCR; each CDR3 protein has one entry. Of 150,000 to 200,000 distinct CDR3 sequences listed, over 9.5% are singletons. These sequences were also reported in another study, on T cells expressing NK-cell markers. That paper adds: TCR beta cDNA was generated via 5'RACE template switching incorporating UMIs.

Sequencing used CD8+ T cells sorted from PBMCs, obtained approximately 12 days after vaccination. All receptors derive from a man aged 50-60 years who received an inactivated influenza vaccine.

The sample holds a few counts of this clonotype. V usage is TRBV7-8 and J usage is TRBJ1-2; D ambiguous. The CDR3 covers 14 residues. CDR1 is SGHVS and CDR2 is FQNEAQ in the germline V gene. V gave up 0 bases and J gave up 6 bases, with 11 bases separating them. This chain's CDR3 is CASSLARVVHGYTF. The DNA of the CDR3 is TGTGCCAGCAGCTTAGCGCGGGTTGTGCATGGCTACACCTTC.

The chain is built from TRBV7-8 and TRBJ2-7, with no clear D. The V end was cut by 5 bases, the J end by 3 bases, with 8 bases between. From germline, CDR1 is SGHVS and CDR2 FQNEAQ. CDR3 length equals 12 residues. The CDR3 region has the DNA TGTGCCAGCAGCACGGCCCTCTACGAGCAGTACTTC. Its translation: CASSTALYEQYF.

This clonotype was seen many times. J is TRBJ1-1 and V is TRBV5-1; perhaps TRBD1 as D (5 bases). Germline values: CDR1 SGHRS, CDR2 YFSETQ. V dropped 4 bases and J dropped 11 bases, with 21 bases sitting between them. The CDR3 length is 14 residues. CDR3 residues: CASSREGLGLEAFF. The CDR3 DNA sequence: TGCGCCAGCAGCCGGGAGGGGCTGGGGCTAGAGGCTTTCTTT.

The gene calls are TRBV27 and TRBJ2-1, with 12 bases fitting TRBD2. The ends lost 5 bases at V and 7 bases at J; junction bases unmatched: 12. CDR1 is MNHEY and CDR2 is SMNVEV in the germline V gene (reference sequence). The CDR3 spans 17 residues. The CDR3 spells CASSGLAGTPSGNEQFF. CDR3 coding DNA: TGTGCCAGCAGTGGACTAGCGGGAACCCCGTCGGGTAATGAGCAGTTCTTC.

This clonotype was observed many times. The chain links TRBV7-9 to TRBJ1-2, with TRBD1 as a possible D gene (6 bases). CDR1 SEHNR and CDR2 FQNEAQ come from the germline V gene (reference sequence). V shed 3 bases and J shed 8 bases, with 19 bases lying between them. CDR3 size: 15 residues. CDR3 amino acids: CASSLRGDWSTGYTF. The CDR3 DNA follows: TGTGCCAGCAGCTTGAGGGGGGACTGGTCTACCGGCTACACCTTC.

V usage is TRBV6-5 and J usage is TRBJ1-1; 8 bases match TRBD1. V was clipped by 0 bases and J by 1 base; unmatched bases: 7. The germline V gene has CDR1 MNHEY and CDR2 SVGAGI. The CDR3 is made up of 17 amino acids. The CDR3: CASSYSKGQGANTEAFF. Here the CDR3 DNA reads TGTGCCAGCAGTTACTCGAAAGGCCAGGGGGCGAACACTGAAGCTTTCTTT.

This clonotype has more than one count but fewer than ten. This chain links TRBV24-1 with TRBJ2-1, with a possible D match to TRBD2 (6 bases). The CDR3 is made up of 16 amino acids. Per the germline V gene, CDR1 is KGHDR and CDR2 is SFDVKD. V was shortened by 2 bases and J by 5 bases, with 15 bases between the two germline ends. The CDR3 region has the DNA TGTGCCACCAGTGATTCCCTGCGGGACTTTCACAATGAGCAGTTCTTC. Protein sequence: CATSDSLRDFHNEQFF.

With regard to this clonotype: One end of the junction varies from germline; a read error may be responsible. The chain joins TRBV29-1 to TRBJ2-1, with 13 positions matching TRBD2. CDR3 length: 15 residues. Germline lookup yields CDR1 SQVTM and CDR2 ANQGSEA. DNA for the CDR3: TGCAGCGTCGGGGGGACTAGCGGGGTCTACAATGAGCAGCTCTTC. Translated: CSVGGTSGVYNEQLF.

The rearrangement links TRBV20-1 to TRBJ1-2, with TRBD1 as a possible D gene (6 bases). CDR1 is DFQATT and CDR2 is SNEGSKA in the germline V gene (reference sequence). The CDR3 extends over 13 amino acids. V shed 5 bases and J shed 4 bases, with 14 bases lying between them. This CDR3 is CSAPPGAVYGYTF. The DNA of the CDR3 is TGCAGTGCTCCCCCAGGGGCCGTCTATGGCTACACCTTC.

This clonotype occurred many times. The chain uses TRBV18 and TRBJ2-3, with D unresolved. The V and J ends lost 5 bases and 2 bases respectively, with 20 bases between them. The CDR3 extends over 17 amino acids. The germline gives CDR1 KGHSH, CDR2 LQKENI. CDR3 sequence: CASSGVGEAYPTDTQYF. The CDR3, as DNA: TGTGCCAGCTCAGGGGTCGGTGAGGCTTACCCCACAGATACGCAGTATTTT.

The genes are TRBV4-3 and TRBJ2-7, with D perhaps matching TRBD1 (5 bases). Trimming stripped 1 base from V and 3 bases from J, with 10 bases between. Germline CDR1 LGHNA, CDR2 YSLEER. The CDR3 runs 14 residues. CDR3 DNA sequence: TGCGCCAGCAGCCAAGGAGTCAGGGACTACGAGCAGTACTTC. Translation gives CASSQGVRDYEQYF.